This TCR beta chain was identified during a study of shared clonotypes between healthy human individuals. About the research overall: Serving as donors were two women and three men, whose ages spanned 18 to 49. Study-wide results and caveats: Sampling included only blood; tissue repertoires likely differ.

Once extracted for a subset, genomic DNA was divided evenly among several immunoSEQ plates. Data came from immunoSEQ multiplex PCR; TCRdb stores just in-frame clones and leaves some out. The data hold some 480,000 clones, with 79% observed a single time. Of note for this clone: What it binds is unknown.

The CDR3 is 17 residues long. Trimming removed 0 bases at V and 0 bases at J, with 14 bases between. Germline V CDR1 and CDR2: SGHRS, YFSETQ. J is TRBJ2-3 and V is TRBV5-1; D is unclear. The source is a middle-aged woman in good health. Some clones in this sample may be carry-over from other donors' samples. The source material was PBMCs. This chain's CDR3 is CASSLGGTAMSTDTQYF. CDR3 nucleotides: TGCGCCAGCAGCTTGGGGGGAACAGCTATGAGCACAGATACGCAGTATTTT.